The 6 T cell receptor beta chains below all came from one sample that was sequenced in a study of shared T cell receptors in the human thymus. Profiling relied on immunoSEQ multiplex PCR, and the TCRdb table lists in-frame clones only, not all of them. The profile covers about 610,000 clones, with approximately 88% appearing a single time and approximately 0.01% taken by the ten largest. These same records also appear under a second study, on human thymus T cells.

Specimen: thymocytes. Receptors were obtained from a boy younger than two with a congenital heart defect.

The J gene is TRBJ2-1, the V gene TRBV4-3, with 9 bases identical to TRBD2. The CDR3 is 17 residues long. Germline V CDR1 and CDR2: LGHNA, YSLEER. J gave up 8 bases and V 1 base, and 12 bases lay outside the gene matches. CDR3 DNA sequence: TGCGCCAGCAGCCAAGGGAGGGTGCGGGAGGGCCTACATGAGCAGTTCTTC. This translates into CASSQGRVREGLHEQFF.

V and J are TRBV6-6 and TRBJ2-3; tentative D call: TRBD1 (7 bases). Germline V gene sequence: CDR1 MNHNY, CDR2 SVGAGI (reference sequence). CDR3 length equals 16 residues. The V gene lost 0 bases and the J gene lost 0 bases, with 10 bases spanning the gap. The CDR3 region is CASSYSSGGSTDTQYF. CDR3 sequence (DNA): TGTGCCAGCAGTTACTCGTCAGGGGGGAGCACAGATACGCAGTATTTT.

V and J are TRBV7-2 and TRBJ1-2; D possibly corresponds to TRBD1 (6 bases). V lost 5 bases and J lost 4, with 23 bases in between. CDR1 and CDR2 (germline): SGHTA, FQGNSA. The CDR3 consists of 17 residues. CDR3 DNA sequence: TGTGCCAGCAGCCCCGAGAAGGAACAGGGTCTCCCCTATGGCTACACCTTC. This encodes CASSPEKEQGLPYGYTF.

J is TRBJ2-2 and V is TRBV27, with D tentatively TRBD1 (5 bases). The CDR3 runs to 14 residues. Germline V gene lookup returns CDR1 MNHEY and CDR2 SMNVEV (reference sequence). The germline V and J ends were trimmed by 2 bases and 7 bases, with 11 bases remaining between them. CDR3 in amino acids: CASSLVGLGGELFF. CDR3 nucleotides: TGTGCCAGCAGTTTAGTGGGGCTTGGCGGGGAGCTGTTTTTT.

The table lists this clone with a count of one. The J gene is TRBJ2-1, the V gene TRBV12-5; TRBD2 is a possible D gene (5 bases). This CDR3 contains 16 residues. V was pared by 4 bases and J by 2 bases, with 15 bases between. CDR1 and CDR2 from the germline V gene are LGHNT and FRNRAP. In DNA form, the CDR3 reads TGTGCTAGTGGTTCCGAGGGATCCCCTCCCTACAATGAGCAGTTCTTC. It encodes CASGSEGSPPYNEQFF.

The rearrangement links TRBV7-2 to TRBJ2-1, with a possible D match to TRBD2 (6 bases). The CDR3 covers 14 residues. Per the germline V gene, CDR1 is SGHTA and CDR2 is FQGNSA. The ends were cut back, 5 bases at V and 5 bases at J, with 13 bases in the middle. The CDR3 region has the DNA TGTGCCAGCAGCCAACTCGGGGGAAACAATGAGCAGTTCTTC. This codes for CASSQLGGNNEQFF.